This TCR beta chain was recorded in a study of spatial heterogeneity in lung cancer. Study context: Available follow-up PBMC samples were sequenced, at a median of approximately two years post-resection. Study-level results: Ubiquitous expanded tumor TCRs were seen in blood more at resection than at follow-up.

With respect to this clonotype: The antigen remains unidentified. A read error may account for a junction end that differs from germline.

Germline V lookup: CDR1 SSHAT, CDR2 FNYEAQ (reference sequence). This CDR3 is built from 16 residues. Noted time point: blood at routine non-recurrence follow-up after resection. The sequenced material consisted of unsorted whole RNA from tumor, nontumor lung or frozen PBMC. MiXCR, applied by TCRdb to the 5' RACE reads, yields one record per CDR3 protein. The sample carries around 110,000 distinct CDR3 sequences, 9% to 15% recorded once. This sample comprised PBMCs, obtained at follow-up. This sequence originates from a male donor with early-stage non-small cell lung cancer. The rearrangement uses TRBV7-7 and TRBJ2-2; possible D gene TRBD2, 6 bases. The CDR3: CASSLGISGNTGELFF. The CDR3, as DNA: TGTGCTAGCAGCTTAGGTATTAGCGGGAACACCGGGGAGCTGTTTTTT.